Below, 20 T cell receptor beta chains from the same sample are listed, as sequenced in a study of blood T cell repertoires in COVID-19. Only in-frame clones appear in the TCRdb table, and some are missing; sequencing was by immunoSEQ multiplex PCR. Seen here are over 80,000 clones, 80% to 90% observed once, and the top ten hold approximately 9.3%. The specimen sequenced was peripheral blood. These receptors originate from a man aged 45-65 years with acute or convalescent COVID-19.

V is TRBV4-1 and J is TRBJ2-3; no clear D. The CDR3 is made up of 15 amino acids. Trimming removed 1 base at V and 3 bases at J, with 11 bases between. Germline V CDR1 and CDR2: MGHRA, YSYEKL. CDR3 loop: CASSQVGSPTDTQYF. The CDR3 nucleotides read TGCGCCAGCAGCCAAGTGGGTAGCCCAACAGATACGCAGTATTTT.

With regard to this clone: Other nucleotide sequences in the sample specify the same CDR3. The chain is built from TRBV6-5 and TRBJ1-5; a weak D match, TRBD1 (6 bases). The CDR3 has 15 residues. Germline V gene data show CDR1 as MNHEY and CDR2 as SVGAGI. V lost 6 bases to trimming and J lost 1 base, with 13 bases between them. This CDR3 reads CASSPGEWSNQPQHF. The DNA for the CDR3 is TGTGCCAGCAGCCCAGGGGAGTGGAGCAATCAGCCCCAGCATTTT.

The V call is TRBV23-1, the J call TRBJ1-2, with 7 bases fitting TRBD1. TRBV23-1 is placed among ORFs of uncertain function. Unmatched junction bases numbered 5, after V lost 4 bases and J lost 6 bases. The CDR3 is 13 residues long. CDR3 protein: CASSRDRVNGYTF. CDR3 DNA: TGCGCCAGCAGTCGTGACAGGGTCAATGGCTACACCTTC.

The rearrangement joins TRBV12-5 to TRBJ1-1; 9 bases fit TRBD1. V lost 2 bases, J lost 11 bases, and 9 bases stayed unmatched. The germline V gene encodes CDR1 LGHNT and CDR2 FRNRAP. This CDR3 has 14 residues. In DNA form, the CDR3 reads TGTGCTAGTGGTTTGACCCACAGGGGGCTACGGGCTTTCTTT. Its protein product is CASGLTHRGLRAFF.

V gene TRBV2 combines with J gene TRBJ2-7, with a tentative D call TRBD2 (5 bases). Germline V CDR1 and CDR2: SNHLY, FYNNEI. V shed 7 bases and J shed 0 bases, with 10 bases lying between them. The CDR3 runs to 13 residues. The CDR3 DNA sequence: TGTGCCAGCAATACCGGGAACTCCTACGAGCAGTACGTC. Translating it yields CASNTGNSYEQYV.

The chain combines TRBV6-5 with TRBJ1-2; 8 bases are a match to TRBD1. Germline V gene data show CDR1 as MNHEY and CDR2 as SVGAGI. The CDR3 contains 14 residues. The V and J ends lost 6 bases and 4 bases, in that order; junction bases with no gene match: 7. CDR3 in amino acids: CASRGTGKSYGYTF. CDR3 sequence (DNA): TGTGCCAGCAGAGGGACAGGCAAATCCTATGGCTACACCTTC.

This chain connects TRBV9 to TRBJ1-1; tentative D call: TRBD1 (6 bases). V was pared by 0 bases and J by 5 bases, with 14 bases between. This CDR3 is 15 amino acids long. The V gene's germline CDR1 is SGDLS and CDR2 YYNGEE. The DNA for the CDR3 is TGTGCCAGCAGCGTAGCTACACAGGGAGCAACTGAAGCTTTCTTT. Protein sequence: CASSVATQGATEAFF. The complete variable domain, with remaining parts taken from reference TRBV9 and TRBJ1-1, reads DSGVTQTPKHLITATGQRVTLRCSPRSGDLSVYWYQQSLDQGLQFLIQYYNGEERAKGNILERFSAQQFPDLHSELNLSSLELGDSALYFCASSVATQGATEAFFGQGTRLTVV.

This clone appeared once. V and J are TRBV19 and TRBJ2-7; 9 bases fit TRBD1. The CDR3 loop spans 13 amino acids. Unmatched junction bases numbered 3, after V lost 3 bases and J lost 6 bases. Germline V CDR1 and CDR2: LNHDA, SQIVND (reference sequence). CDR3 residues: CASSIGTGTEQYV. The CDR3 nucleotides read TGTGCCAGTAGTATCGGGACAGGGACCGAGCAGTACGTC.

The gene calls are TRBV4-2 and TRBJ1-2, with D tentatively TRBD1 (5 bases). The CDR3 runs to 14 residues. V was clipped by 3 bases and J by 8 bases, with 16 bases between them. The germline V gene has CDR1 LGHNA and CDR2 YNFKEQ. In DNA form, the CDR3 reads TGTGCCAGCAGCCAGGAGGAGGGGCTCGGGGGCTACACCTTC. This codes for CASSQEEGLGGYTF.

J is TRBJ2-2 and V is TRBV7-2; TRBD2 matches 8 bases. Germline CDR1 SGHTA, CDR2 FQGNSA. This CDR3 comprises 17 residues. Trimming cost V 0 bases and J 4 bases; bases outside gene matches: 7. CDR3 region: CASSLAPAGGVTGELFF. CDR3 coding DNA: TGTGCCAGCAGCTTAGCCCCCGCGGGGGGTGTCACCGGGGAGCTGTTTTTT. Full variable domain (remainder filled in from reference TRBV7-2 and TRBJ2-2): GAGVSQSPSNKVTEKGKDVELRCDPISGHTALYWYRQSLGQGLEFLIYFQGNSAPDKSGLPSDRFSAERTGGSVSTLTIQRTQQEDSAVYLCASSLAPAGGVTGELFFGEGSRLTVL.

The chain employs TRBV3-1 (or the pseudogene TRBV3-2) and TRBJ2-3, with 9 bases matching TRBD2. With V trimmed by 1 base and J by 1 base, 3 bases remained unmatched. There are 16 residues in the CDR3. Germline CDR1 is LGHDT and CDR2 is YNNKEL (reference sequence). The CDR3 DNA sequence: TGTGCCAGCAGCCAAGCAGCTAGCGGGGGCACAGATACGCAGTATTTT. This codes for CASSQAASGGTDTQYF.

In its sample, this clone was seen once. V gene TRBV2 combines with J gene TRBJ2-3, with D possibly TRBD2 on 5 matching bases. CDR1 is SNHLY, CDR2 FYNNEI, per germline. The CDR3 is 12 residues long. The germline V and J ends were trimmed by 4 bases and 6 bases, with 8 bases remaining between them. CDR3 DNA: TGTGCCAGCAGTGCTAGCATGGATACGCAGTATTTT. Its translation is CASSASMDTQYF. Full variable domain (rest looked up from reference TRBV2 and TRBJ2-3): EPEVTQTPSHQVTQMGQEVILRCVPISNHLYFYWYRQILGQKVEFLVSFYNNEISEKSEIFDDQFSVERPDGSNFTLKIRSTKLEDSAMYFCASSASMDTQYFGPGTRLTVL.

This rearrangement joins TRBV6-5 to TRBJ1-2, with 12 bases lining up with TRBD1. The J segment lost 7 bases and the V segment lost 6 bases, leaving 9 bases of the junction unmatched. This CDR3 is 15 amino acids long. Per germline, CDR1 MNHEY and CDR2 SVGAGI. This CDR3 reads CASSPGDRGLGGYTF. The CDR3 DNA is TGTGCCAGCAGCCCAGGGGACAGGGGGCTCGGTGGCTACACCTTC.

The rearrangement joins TRBV30 to TRBJ2-3; 7 nucleotides align to TRBD2. The length of the CDR3 is 14 residues. Germline V gene data show CDR1 as GTSNPN and CDR2 as SVGIG (reference sequence). The ends lost 3 bases at V and 1 base at J; junction bases unmatched: 4. The CDR3 spells CAWRGAGGTDTQYF. CDR3 DNA sequence: TGTGCCTGGAGAGGGGCGGGGGGCACAGATACGCAGTATTTT. The variable domain in full, with the rest retrieved from reference TRBV30 and TRBJ2-3, is SQTIHQWPATLVQPVGSPLSLECTVEGTSNPNLYWYRQAAGRGLQLLFYSVGIGQISSEVPQNLSASRPQDRQFILSSKKLLLSDSGFYLCAWRGAGGTDTQYFGPGTRLTVL.

The gene calls are TRBV6-4 and TRBJ2-1; TRBD2 matches 9 bases. The CDR3 runs 14 residues. Trimming removed 6 bases from V and 8 bases from J; junction bases left unmatched: 8. Germline V gives CDR1 MRHNA, CDR2 SNTAGT. The CDR3 is CASRPSGGPHEQFF. CDR3 bases: TGTGCCAGCAGGCCAAGCGGGGGGCCCCATGAGCAGTTCTTC.

V and J are TRBV11-2 and TRBJ2-4; possibly TRBD1 for D (5 bases). CDR1 is SGHAT and CDR2 is FQNNGV in the germline V gene. Trimming left V 0 bases short and J 11 bases short, with 11 bases between. This CDR3 region has 13 residues. The CDR3 DNA follows: TGTGCCAGCAGCTTAGATGACGCGACAGTTCAGTACTTC. Translated, it gives CASSLDDATVQYF.

This chain's CDR3 is CASSLGHSPNQPQHF. CDR3 bases: TGTGCCAGCAGCCTAGGCCACTCACCCAATCAGCCCCAGCATTTT. The rearrangement uses TRBV5-6 and TRBJ1-5, with unresolved D. This CDR3 has 15 residues. The V and J ends lost 4 bases and 3 bases respectively, with 14 bases between them. The germline V gene encodes CDR1 SGHDT and CDR2 YYEEEE. The full variable domain, in which reference TRBV5-6 and TRBJ1-5 provide the parts outside the CDR3, is DAGVTQSPTHLIKTRGQQVTLRCSPKSGHDTVSWYQQALGQGPQFIFQYYEEEERQRGNFPDRFSGHQFPNYSSELNVNALLLGDSALYLCASSLGHSPNQPQHFGDGTRLSIL.

J is TRBJ2-5 and V is TRBV2; TRBD1 might be the D (6 bases). Trimming shortened V by 1 base and J by 5 bases, and 8 bases separated the two germline ends. Germline values: CDR1 SNHLY, CDR2 FYNNEI. The CDR3 length is 13 residues. The CDR3 reads CASSEDGQETQYF. For the CDR3, the DNA is TGTGCCAGCAGTGAAGACGGACAGGAGACCCAGTACTTC.

V gene TRBV3-1 (or the pseudogene TRBV3-2) combines with J gene TRBJ2-1; D call uncertain. This CDR3 is 15 amino acids long. Germline V gene data show CDR1 as LGHDT and CDR2 as YNNKEL (reference sequence). V was pared by 4 bases and J by 0 bases, with 10 bases between. In DNA form, the CDR3 reads TGTGCCAGCAGCCCTAACTTTGCCTCCTACAATGAGCAGTTCTTC. Translation: CASSPNFASYNEQFF.

The chain has TRBV7-2 and TRBJ1-1; D unclear. Trimming stripped 6 bases from V and 10 bases from J, with 21 bases between. CDR3 length: 14 residues. CDR1 and CDR2 (germline): SGHTA, FQGNSA. As DNA, the CDR3 is TGTGCCAGCAGGGCACCCCGGACTGCTGTTGGAGCTTTCTTT. As protein: CASRAPRTAVGAFF.